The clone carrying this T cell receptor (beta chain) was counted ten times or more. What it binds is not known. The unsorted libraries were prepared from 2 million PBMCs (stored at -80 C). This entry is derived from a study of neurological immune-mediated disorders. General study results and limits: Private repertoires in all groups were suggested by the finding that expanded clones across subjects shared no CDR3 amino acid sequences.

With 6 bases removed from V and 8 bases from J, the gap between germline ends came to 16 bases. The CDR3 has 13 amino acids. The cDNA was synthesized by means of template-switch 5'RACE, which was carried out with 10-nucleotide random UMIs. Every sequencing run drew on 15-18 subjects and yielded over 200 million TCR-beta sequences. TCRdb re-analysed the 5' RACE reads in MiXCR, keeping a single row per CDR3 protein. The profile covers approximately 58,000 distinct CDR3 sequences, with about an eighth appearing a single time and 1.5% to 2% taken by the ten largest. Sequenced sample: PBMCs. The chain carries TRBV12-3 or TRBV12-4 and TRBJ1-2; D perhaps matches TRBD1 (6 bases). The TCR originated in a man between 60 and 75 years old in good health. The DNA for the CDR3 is TGTGCCAGCAGACACAGGGAAACGGGGGGCTACACCTTC. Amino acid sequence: CASRHRETGGYTF.